A selection of T cell receptor beta chains follows, all from one sample in a study of T cell responses to AZD1222 COVID-19 vaccine. Generated by immunoSEQ multiplex PCR, the TCRdb table keeps only in-frame clones and is missing some. The sample consists of approximately 180,000 clones, 88% of them appearing once. Sequencing used peripheral blood, obtained 28 days after the second AZD1222 dose. These receptor sequences come from an adult who received the AZD1222 COVID-19 vaccine. Both conserved end residues are part of each CDR3. A D gene is named only where the DNA matches it firmly. Where a row states a size, it is once, few, many or the class of an expanded clone; other rows omit it.

CDR3,DNA,J,D,size,V
CASSLGGRTEAFF,TGCGCCAGCAGCTTGGGGGGGCGCACTGAAGCTTTCTTT,TRBJ1-1,.,.,TRBV5-1
CASSYWQDTEAFF,TGTGCCAGCAGTTACTGGCAAGACACTGAAGCTTTCTTT,TRBJ1-1,.,.,TRBV6-5
CASSIGTLATNEKLFF,TGCGCCAGCAGCATAGGGACACTAGCAACTAATGAAAAACTGTTTTTT,TRBJ1-4,.,.,TRBV5-1
CASSYPGAASYEQYF,TGTGCCAGCAGTTACCCGGGGGCGGCCTCCTACGAGCAGTACTTC,TRBJ2-7,.,.,TRBV6-6
CASSPPGTPKGGQYF,TGTGCCAGTAGCCCTCCCGGGACACCGAAAGGGGGGCAGTACTTC,TRBJ2-7,.,.,TRBV19
CASSTSGGPEDTQYF,TGTGCCAGCAGTACCTCAGGGGGCCCCGAAGATACGCAGTATTTT,TRBJ2-3,TRBD1,.,TRBV7-9
CASSALLAGGEQYF,TGTGCCAGCAGCGCCCTGCTAGCGGGAGGCGAGCAGTACTTC,TRBJ2-7,TRBD2,.,TRBV6-2/TRBV6-3
CASSVEGQVYTQYF,TGTGCCAGCAGCGTAGAAGGACAGGTGTATACGCAGTATTTT,TRBJ2-3,TRBD1,.,TRBV9
CASSREGANEKLFF,TGTGCCAGCAGCCGGGAGGGAGCTAATGAAAAACTGTTTTTT,TRBJ1-4,.,.,TRBV5-4
CASSLGGQLYTEAFF,TGTGCCAGCAGCTTGGGGGGACAGCTCTACACTGAAGCTTTCTTT,TRBJ1-1,TRBD1,.,TRBV5-6
CASRSENYGYTF,TGTGCCAGCAGATCGGAAAACTATGGCTACACCTTC,TRBJ1-2,.,.,TRBV9
CASSSGTSPGNEQFF,TGTGCCAGCAGTTCCGGGACTAGCCCCGGGAATGAGCAGTTCTTC,TRBJ2-1,TRBD2,few,TRBV27
CASTPYGAGGTTQYF,TGTGCCAGCACCCCATACGGGGCGGGAGGTACGACCCAGTACTTC,TRBJ2-5,TRBD2,.,TRBV28
CASRFTSAEYEQYF,TGTGCCAGCAGGTTTACTAGCGCCGAATACGAGCAGTACTTC,TRBJ2-7,TRBD2,once,TRBV2
CASTPGEDKNSPLHF,TGTGCCAGCACCCCAGGGGAGGATAAGAATTCACCCCTCCACTTT,TRBJ1-6,.,.,TRBV3-1/TRBV3-2
CASSERTGGTGNTIYF,TGTGCCAGCAGTGAACGGACAGGGGGAACGGGAAACACCATATATTTT,TRBJ1-3,TRBD1,.,TRBV2
CASSTRTSGRNEQYF,TGTGCCAGCAGTACTCGGACTAGCGGAAGAAACGAGCAGTACTTC,TRBJ2-7,TRBD2,.,TRBV2
CSARKETLF,TGCAGTGCTAGGAAGGAGACCCTCTTC,TRBJ1-2,.,.,TRBV20-1
CASSSRTSGGGFF,TGTGCCAGCAGTTCGAGAACTAGCGGCGGGGGGTTCTTC,TRBJ2-1,TRBD2,.,TRBV6-5
CASSPPSSGEGEQFF,TGTGCCAGCTCACCTCCCTCCTCGGGGGAGGGTGAGCAGTTCTTC,TRBJ2-1,TRBD2,.,TRBV18
CASGGGLNTEAFF,TGTGCCAGCGGGGGGGGGCTGAACACTGAAGCTTTCTTT,TRBJ1-1,.,.,TRBV28
CASNRRQGAGNEQFF,TGTGCCAGTAACCGGCGACAGGGGGCGGGGAATGAGCAGTTCTTC,TRBJ2-1,TRBD1,.,TRBV19
CASTPGRGPQHF,TGTGCCAGCACCCCAGGGCGCGGGCCCCAGCATTTT,TRBJ1-5,.,.,TRBV28
CASRGVGVYNEQFF,TGTGCCAGCAGGGGAGTTGGGGTCTACAATGAGCAGTTCTTC,TRBJ2-1,.,.,TRBV6-5
CASTHRGEEKLFF,TGTGCCAGCACCCACAGGGGAGAAGAAAAACTGTTTTTT,TRBJ1-4,TRBD1,.,TRBV7-9
CASSEPGELAKNIQYF,TGTGCCAGCAGTGAACCTGGGGAACTAGCCAAAAACATTCAGTACTTC,TRBJ2-4,.,.,TRBV2
CASSDIDEQFF,TGTGCCAGCAGCGACATAGATGAGCAGTTCTTC,TRBJ2-1,.,.,TRBV6-2/TRBV6-3
CASSQDGGDTQYF,TGTGCCAGCAGCCAAGATGGGGGGGATACGCAGTATTTT,TRBJ2-3,.,.,TRBV3-1/TRBV3-2
CASSFGPGGANVLTF,TGCGCCAGCAGCTTTGGTCCCGGTGGGGCCAACGTCCTGACTTTC,TRBJ2-6,.,.,TRBV5-1